This T cell receptor beta chain originates from a study of cytomegalovirus exposure and HLA in healthy donors. The overall study: Some 85 million unique TCRs, all from HLA-typed donors, were included in an early release of the data. Study observations and caveats: In a later analysis, a missense DCLRE1C variant was linked to TCR beta V- and J-gene trimming. Follow-up analysis found HLA locus-dependent TCR association rates, highest for DRB1 and lowest for HLA-C.

Primers included in the PCR were 60 Vbeta and 13 Jbeta primers. Clones were sequenced by immunoSEQ multiplex PCR, and TCRdb holds only the in-frame ones, with some missing. The table shows 88,000 or so clones, with 62% occurring only once. There are 16 residues in the CDR3. Germline V lookup: CDR1 SQVTM, CDR2 ANQGSEA. Trimming cost V 7 bases and J 0 bases, with 16 bases left between them. On this clone: Antigen unknown.

The material sequenced was PBMCs. This chain connects TRBV29-1 to TRBJ2-6; perhaps TRBD2 as D (6 bases). This clonotype originated in a male donor in good health and CMV-seropositive. CDR3 loop: CSARERSSSGANVLTF. In nucleotides, the CDR3 is TGCAGCGCCCGGGAGAGATCCAGCTCTGGGGCCAACGTCCTGACTTTC.